The clone carrying this TCR beta chain was counted only a few times. The record originates from a study of T-cell memory formation after mild COVID-19. CDR1 and CDR2 (germline): MNHEY, SVGEGT. This CDR3 spans 15 amino acids. The ends were cut back, 6 bases at V and 2 bases at J, with 17 bases in the middle. TCRdb called the 5' RACE reads again in MiXCR, with one record for every CDR3 protein. The table records approximately 570,000 distinct CDR3 sequences, 15% to 20% of them present only once. The chain has TRBV6-2 or TRBV6-3 and TRBJ2-7; D is unresolved. Sample: PBMCs or a T cell subset sorted from them (not recorded which). This TCR was sampled from an adult woman who had mild COVID-19 (a few samples of this study predate the infection). Cell type and time point are not known. CDR3 amino acids: CASRTRGLPPYEQYF. DNA for the CDR3: TGTGCCAGCAGAACGAGAGGTCTACCTCCCTACGAGCAGTACTTC.